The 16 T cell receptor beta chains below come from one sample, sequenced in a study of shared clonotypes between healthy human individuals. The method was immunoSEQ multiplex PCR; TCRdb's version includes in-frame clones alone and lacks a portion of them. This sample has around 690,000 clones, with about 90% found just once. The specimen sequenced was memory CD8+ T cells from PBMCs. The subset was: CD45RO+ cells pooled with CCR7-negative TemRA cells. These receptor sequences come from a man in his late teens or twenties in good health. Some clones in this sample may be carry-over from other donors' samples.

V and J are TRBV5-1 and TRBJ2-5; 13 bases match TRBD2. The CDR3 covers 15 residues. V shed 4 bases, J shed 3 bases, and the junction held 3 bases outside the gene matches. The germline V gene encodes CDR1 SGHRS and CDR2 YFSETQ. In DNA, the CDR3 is TGCGCCAGCAGCACCGGGACTAGCGGGAAAGAGACCCAGTACTTC. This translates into CASSTGTSGKETQYF.

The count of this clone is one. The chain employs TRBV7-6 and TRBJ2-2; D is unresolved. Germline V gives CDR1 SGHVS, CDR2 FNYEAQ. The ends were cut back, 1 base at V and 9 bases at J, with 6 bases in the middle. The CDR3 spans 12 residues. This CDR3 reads CASSLVPWELFF. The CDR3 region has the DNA TGTGCCAGCAGCTTAGTTCCCTGGGAGCTGTTTTTT.

The CDR3 is CASSMGPTGEQYF. The CDR3 bases are TGTGCCAGCAGCATGGGACCTACAGGGGAGCAGTACTTC. V is TRBV5-6 and J is TRBJ2-7; a weak D match, TRBD1 (6 bases). The germline V gene has CDR1 SGHDT and CDR2 YYEEEE. This CDR3 has 13 amino acids. Trimming cost V 4 bases and J 7 bases, with 15 bases left between them.

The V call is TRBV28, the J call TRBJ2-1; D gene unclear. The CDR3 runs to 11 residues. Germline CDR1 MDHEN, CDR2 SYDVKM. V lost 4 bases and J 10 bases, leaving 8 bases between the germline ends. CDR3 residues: CASSSLGEQFF. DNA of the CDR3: TGTGCCAGCAGTTCACTCGGGGAGCAGTTCTTC. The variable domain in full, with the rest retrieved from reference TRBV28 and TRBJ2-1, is DVKVTQSSRYLVKRTGEKVFLECVQDMDHENMFWYRQDPGLGLRLIYFSYDVKMKEKGDIPEGYSVSREKKERFSLILESASTNQTSMYLCASSSLGEQFFGPGTRLTVL.

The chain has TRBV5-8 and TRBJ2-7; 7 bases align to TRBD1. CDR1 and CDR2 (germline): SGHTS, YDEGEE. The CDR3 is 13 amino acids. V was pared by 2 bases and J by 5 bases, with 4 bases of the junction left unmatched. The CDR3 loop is CASSFQGVHEQYF. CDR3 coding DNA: TGTGCCAGCAGCTTTCAGGGGGTGCACGAGCAGTACTTC.

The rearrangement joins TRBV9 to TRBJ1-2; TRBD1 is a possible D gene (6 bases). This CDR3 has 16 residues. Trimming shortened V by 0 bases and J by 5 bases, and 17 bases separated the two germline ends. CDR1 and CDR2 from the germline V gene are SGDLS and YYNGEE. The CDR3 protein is CASSVGGAGDGYGYTF. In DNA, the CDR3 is TGTGCCAGCAGCGTAGGAGGGGCAGGGGATGGTTATGGCTACACCTTC. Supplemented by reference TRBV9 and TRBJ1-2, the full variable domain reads DSGVTQTPKHLITATGQRVTLRCSPRSGDLSVYWYQQSLDQGLQFLIQYYNGEERAKGNILERFSAQQFPDLHSELNLSSLELGDSALYFCASSVGGAGDGYGYTFGSGTRLTVV.

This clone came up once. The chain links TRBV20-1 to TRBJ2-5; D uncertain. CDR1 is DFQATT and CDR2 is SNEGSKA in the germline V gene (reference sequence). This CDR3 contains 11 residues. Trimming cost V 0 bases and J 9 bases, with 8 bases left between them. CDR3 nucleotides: TGCAGTGCTAGAGAATATGGGGCCCAGTACTTC. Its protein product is CSAREYGAQYF.

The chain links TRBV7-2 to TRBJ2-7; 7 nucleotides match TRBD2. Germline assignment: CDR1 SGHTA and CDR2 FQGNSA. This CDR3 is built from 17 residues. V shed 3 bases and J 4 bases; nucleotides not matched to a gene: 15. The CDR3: CASSLTFPGGRIYEQYF. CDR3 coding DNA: TGTGCCAGCAGCTTGACTTTCCCCGGCGGGAGAATATACGAGCAGTACTTC.

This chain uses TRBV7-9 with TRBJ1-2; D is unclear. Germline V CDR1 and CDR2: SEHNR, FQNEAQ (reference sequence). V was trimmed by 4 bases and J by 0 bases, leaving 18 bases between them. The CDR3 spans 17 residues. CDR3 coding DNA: TGTGCCAGCAGCTCGACACGATTCAACTTAGCTAACTATGGCTACACCTTC. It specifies CASSSTRFNLANYGYTF.

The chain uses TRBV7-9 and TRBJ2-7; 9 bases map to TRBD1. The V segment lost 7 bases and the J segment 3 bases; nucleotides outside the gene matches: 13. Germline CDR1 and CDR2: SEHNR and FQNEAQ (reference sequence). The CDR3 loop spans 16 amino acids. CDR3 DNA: TGTGCCAGCATCCAACAGGGGGCACGGGGATTCTACGAGCAGTACTTC. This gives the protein CASIQQGARGFYEQYF.

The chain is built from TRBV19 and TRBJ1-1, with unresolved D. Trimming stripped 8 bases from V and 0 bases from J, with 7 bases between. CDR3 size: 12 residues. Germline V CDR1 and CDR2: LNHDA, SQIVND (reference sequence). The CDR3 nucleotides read TGTGCCAGTTCCTGGATGAACACTGAAGCTTTCTTT. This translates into CASSWMNTEAFF.

CDR3 amino acids: CASSLYGRREQYF. The DNA for the CDR3 is TGTGCCAGCAGTTTATATGGACGGAGAGAGCAGTACTTC. This chain connects TRBV28 to TRBJ2-7; no definite D call. Trimming removed 1 base from V and 7 bases from J, with 11 bases in between. The germline CDR1 and CDR2 sequences are MDHEN and SYDVKM. The CDR3 length is 13 residues.

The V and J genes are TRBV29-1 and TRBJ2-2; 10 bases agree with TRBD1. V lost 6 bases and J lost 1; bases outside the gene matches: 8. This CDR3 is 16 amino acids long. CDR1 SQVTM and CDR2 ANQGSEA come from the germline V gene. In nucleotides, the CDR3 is TGCAGCGTGGGATATGGACAGGGGGAGAACACCGGGGAGCTGTTTTTT. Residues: CSVGYGQGENTGELFF.

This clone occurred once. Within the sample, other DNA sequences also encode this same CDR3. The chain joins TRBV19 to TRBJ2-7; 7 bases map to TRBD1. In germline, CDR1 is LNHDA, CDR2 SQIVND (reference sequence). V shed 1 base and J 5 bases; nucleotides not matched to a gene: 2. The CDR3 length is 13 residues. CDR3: CASSIGGGNEQYF. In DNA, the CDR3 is TGTGCCAGTAGTATAGGAGGGGGCAACGAGCAGTACTTC.

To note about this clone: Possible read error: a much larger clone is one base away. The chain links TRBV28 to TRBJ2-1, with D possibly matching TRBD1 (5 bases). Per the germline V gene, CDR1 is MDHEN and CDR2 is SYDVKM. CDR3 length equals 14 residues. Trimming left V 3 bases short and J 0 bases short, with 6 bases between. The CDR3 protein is CASSFDSSYNEQFF. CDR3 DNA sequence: TGTGCCAGCAGTTTTGACAGCTCCTACAATGAGCAGTTCTTC. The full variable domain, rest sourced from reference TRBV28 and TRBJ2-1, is DVKVTQSSRYLVKRTGEKVFLECVQDMDHENMFWYRQDPGLGLRLIYFSYDVKMKEKGDIPEGYSVSREKKERFSLILESASTNQTSMYLCASSFDSSYNEQFFGPGTRLTVL.

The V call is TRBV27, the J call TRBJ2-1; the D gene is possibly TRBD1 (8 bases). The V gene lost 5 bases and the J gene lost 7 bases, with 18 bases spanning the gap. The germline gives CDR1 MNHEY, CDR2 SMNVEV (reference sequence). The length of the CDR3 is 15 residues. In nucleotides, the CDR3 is TGTGCCAGCAGTCCAGACAGGGGAGGGGTAAATGAGCAGTTCTTC. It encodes CASSPDRGGVNEQFF.